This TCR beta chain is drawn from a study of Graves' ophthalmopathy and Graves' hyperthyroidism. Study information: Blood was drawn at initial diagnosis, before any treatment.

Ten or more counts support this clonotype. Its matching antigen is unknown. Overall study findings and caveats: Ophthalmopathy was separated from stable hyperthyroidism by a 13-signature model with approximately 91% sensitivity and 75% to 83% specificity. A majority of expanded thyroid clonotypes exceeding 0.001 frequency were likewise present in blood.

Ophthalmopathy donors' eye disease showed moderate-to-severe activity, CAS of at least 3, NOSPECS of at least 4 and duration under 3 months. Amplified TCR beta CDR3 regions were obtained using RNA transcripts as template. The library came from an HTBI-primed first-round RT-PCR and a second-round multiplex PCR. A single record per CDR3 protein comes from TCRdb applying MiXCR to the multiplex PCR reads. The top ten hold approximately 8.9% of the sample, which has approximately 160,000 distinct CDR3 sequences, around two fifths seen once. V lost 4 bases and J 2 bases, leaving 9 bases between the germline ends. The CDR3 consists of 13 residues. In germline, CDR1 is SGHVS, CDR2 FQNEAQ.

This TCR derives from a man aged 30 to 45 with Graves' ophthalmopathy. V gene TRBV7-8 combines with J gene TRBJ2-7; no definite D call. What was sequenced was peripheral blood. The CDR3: CASSSNPAYEQYF. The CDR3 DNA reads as TGTGCCAGCAGCTCGAATCCAGCCTACGAGCAGTACTTC.